Below are 15 T cell receptor beta chains sequenced from a single sample in a study of early T cells in non-severe SARS-CoV-2 infection. In TCRdb, the 5' RACE reads were re-called with MiXCR into one record per CDR3 protein. The sample has some 96,000 distinct CDR3 sequences; about 10% are singletons. Source: whole blood, taken at baseline. These TCRs come from an adult who was a healthcare worker with PCR-confirmed SARS-CoV-2 infection or an uninfected control (not recorded which).

This clonotype came up a few times. This sequence joins TRBV11-2 and TRBJ2-1; 7 bases are a match to TRBD2. Germline trimming cut 3 bases from V and 8 bases from J; bases unmatched to any gene: 7. The CDR3 covers 14 residues. Germline CDR1 reads SGHAT; CDR2 reads FQNNGV. The CDR3 reads CASSLAASGHEQFF. The CDR3 nucleotides are TGTGCCAGCAGCTTGGCAGCTAGCGGACATGAGCAGTTCTTC.

In this sample, this clonotype turned up many times. The V call is TRBV20-1, the J call TRBJ2-5, with 11 bases that match TRBD2. The CDR3 has 13 residues. The germline V gene has CDR1 DFQATT and CDR2 SNEGSKA (reference sequence). Germline trimming cut 6 bases from V and 4 bases from J; bases unmatched to any gene: 4. CDR3: CSARLAGRETQYF. The CDR3 DNA sequence: TGCAGTGCAAGACTAGCGGGACGAGAGACCCAGTACTTC.

In its sample, this clonotype was seen a few times. The CDR3 protein is CASSIQGIDEQFF. The CDR3 DNA sequence: TGTGCCAGCAGCATCCAGGGTATCGATGAGCAGTTCTTC. The chain uses TRBV9 and TRBJ2-1; D perhaps matches TRBD1 (5 bases). There are 13 residues in the CDR3. Germline CDR1 and CDR2: SGDLS and YYNGEE. The ends were cut back, 4 bases at V and 8 bases at J, with 13 bases in the middle.

This clonotype was seen at least ten times. The chain joins TRBV24-1 to TRBJ2-4; TRBD2 matches at 8 bases. V lost 10 bases to trimming and J lost 1 base; unmatched junction nucleotides: 17. CDR1 and CDR2 (germline): KGHDR, SFDVKD. CDR3 size: 18 residues. The CDR3 loop is CATQPGLVIPKAKNIQYF. DNA for the CDR3: TGTGCCACTCAACCGGGACTAGTGATACCTAAGGCCAAAAACATTCAGTACTTC.

This chain connects TRBV7-2 to TRBJ2-3; the D is unclear. V shed 3 bases and J shed 2 bases, with 6 bases lying between them. Germline V gene sequence: CDR1 SGHTA, CDR2 FQGNSA. CDR3 length equals 13 residues. The CDR3: CASSFSVTDTQYF. CDR3 DNA sequence: TGTGCCAGCAGCTTCAGCGTCACAGATACGCAGTATTTT.

V usage is TRBV12-3 or TRBV12-4 and J usage is TRBJ2-1; perhaps TRBD1 as D (5 bases). The CDR3 runs to 15 residues. Deletions cut 6 bases from V and 1 base from J, with 13 bases between. CDR3 bases: TGTGCCAGCAGCCCCATAGGGGCTTCCTACAATGAGCAGTTCTTC. This gives the protein CASSPIGASYNEQFF.

The V and J genes are TRBV28 and TRBJ1-2, with D hard to call. The CDR3 is 12 residues long. CDR1 MDHEN and CDR2 SYDVKM come from the germline V gene. V dropped 6 bases and J dropped 8 bases, with 13 bases sitting between them. The CDR3 loop reads CASSPWAGGYTF. The CDR3 bases are TGTGCCAGCAGCCCGTGGGCAGGCGGCTACACCTTC.

This clonotype was picked up a small number of times. V is TRBV6-2 or TRBV6-3 and J is TRBJ2-3, with a possible D match to TRBD2 (5 bases). Germline V lookup: CDR1 MNHEY, CDR2 SVGEGT. With 6 bases removed from V and 2 bases from J, the gap between germline ends came to 9 bases. The CDR3 extends over 13 amino acids. CDR3 loop: CASSTRPTDTQYF. CDR3 in DNA: TGTGCCAGCAGCACTAGACCCACAGATACGCAGTATTTT.

The V call is TRBV10-1, the J call TRBJ2-2; 9 nucleotides align to TRBD1. Germline-derived CDR1 and CDR2 are WNHNN and SYGVQD (reference sequence). The CDR3 spans 17 residues. The V gene end was trimmed by 3 bases and the J gene end by 0 bases; junction bases not matched to a gene: 5. CDR3 sequence reads: CASSDPGQGTNTGELFF. The CDR3 nucleotides read TGCGCCAGCAGTGACCCCGGACAGGGGACGAACACCGGGGAGCTGTTTTTT.

Only a few counts were recorded for this clonotype. V and J are TRBV29-1 and TRBJ2-1; 9 bases align to TRBD1. The CDR3 contains 13 residues. The J segment lost 6 bases and the V segment lost 6 bases, leaving 6 bases of the junction unmatched. Per germline, CDR1 SQVTM and CDR2 ANQGSEA. The CDR3 nucleotides read TGCAGCGTGATGGACAGGGGTTTCAATGAGCAGTTCTTC. This translates into CSVMDRGFNEQFF.

The sample holds many counts of this clonotype. The V gene is TRBV29-1, the J gene TRBJ1-1; D ambiguous. Germline CDR1 and CDR2: SQVTM and ANQGSEA. CDR3 size: 13 residues. Trimming stripped 7 bases from V and 1 base from J, with 13 bases between. The CDR3 DNA follows: TGCAGCGCCCGTCCCAGGTCGAACACTGAAGCTTTCTTT. The encoded protein is CSARPRSNTEAFF.

This clonotype was detected only a few times. Compared with germline, one end of the junction differs, possibly owing to a read error. This rearrangement joins TRBV20-1 to TRBJ1-5; D not certain. The germline V gene has CDR1 DFQATT and CDR2 SNEGSKA (reference sequence). The length of the CDR3 is 16 residues. CDR3 sequence: CSARDLVETVNQPQHF. As DNA, the CDR3 is TGCAGTGCTAGAGATCTAGTAGAGACGGTCAATCAGCCCCAGCACTTT.

The chain carries TRBV24-1 and TRBJ2-3, with 7 bases aligning to TRBD1. Germline V CDR1 and CDR2: KGHDR, SFDVKD. V lost 6 bases and J lost 0; bases outside the gene matches: 8. The CDR3 sequence is 16 residues long. The CDR3 protein is CATSPNPGQSTDTQYF. CDR3 DNA sequence: TGTGCCACCAGTCCAAACCCGGGACAGAGCACAGATACGCAGTATTTT.

This clonotype showed up just a few times. This chain links TRBV2 with TRBJ2-3; 8 bases are a match to TRBD2. Germline CDR1 is SNHLY and CDR2 is FYNNEI. The trim removed 6 bases at V and 8 bases at J, leaving 10 bases unmatched. The CDR3 spans 14 residues. DNA for the CDR3: TGTGCCAGCAGCGAGGGACTAGTTGCGCGTACGCAGTATTTT. Translated: CASSEGLVARTQYF.

Many counts were recorded for this clonotype. This chain connects TRBV29-1 to TRBJ2-2; D not certain. The CDR3 has 12 residues. With 4 bases removed from V and 1 base from J, the gap between germline ends came to 4 bases. CDR1 is SQVTM, CDR2 ANQGSEA, per germline. CDR3 sequence: CSVGGNTGELFF. As DNA, the CDR3 is TGCAGCGTTGGAGGGAACACCGGGGAGCTGTTTTTT.